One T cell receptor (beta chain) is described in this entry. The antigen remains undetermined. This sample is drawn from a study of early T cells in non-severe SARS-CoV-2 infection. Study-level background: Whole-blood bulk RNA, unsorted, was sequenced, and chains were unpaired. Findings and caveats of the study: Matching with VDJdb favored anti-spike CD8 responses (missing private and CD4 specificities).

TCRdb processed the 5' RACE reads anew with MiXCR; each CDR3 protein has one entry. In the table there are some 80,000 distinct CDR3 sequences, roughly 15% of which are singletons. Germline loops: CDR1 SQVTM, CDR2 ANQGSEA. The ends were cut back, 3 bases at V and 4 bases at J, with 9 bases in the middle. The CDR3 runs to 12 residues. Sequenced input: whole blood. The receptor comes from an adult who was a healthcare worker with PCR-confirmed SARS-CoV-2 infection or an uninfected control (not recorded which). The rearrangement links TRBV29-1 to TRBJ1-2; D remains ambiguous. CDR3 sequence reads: CSVEPSFYGYTF. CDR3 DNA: TGCAGCGTTGAGCCGTCCTTCTATGGCTACACCTTC.